Listed below are T cell receptor beta chains from one sample, sequenced in a study of T cells in narcolepsy. Clones were read by immunoSEQ multiplex PCR, and TCRdb kept only the in-frame ones, dropping some. The repertoire includes over 25,000 clones, around 86% of them detected once, and 0.95% to 1.2% sits in the top ten. Sequenced input: CD45RA- memory CD4+ T cells from PBMCs. The receptors shown here come from a human donor with narcolepsy. Each CDR3 is given without its conserved first and last residue. A D gene is named only where the DNA matches it firmly.

v_call d_call cdr3_aa
TRBV7-2 - ASSLSHWNTEAF
TRBV7-8 TRBD1 ASSRRQGPYEQY
TRBV15 TRBD1 ATSSGTGVFSGNTIY
TRBV28 - ASSSTTRKENGYT
TRBV28 TRBD1 ASGDQGEGKDTQY
TRBV29-1 - SVPSGGGQSSGYT
TRBV11-1 - ASSPGASTDTQY
TRBV29-1 TRBD1 SVVEGALNNEQF
TRBV6-6 - ASSRPDGGYT
TRBV4-1 - ASSQDLPKMRYNEQF
TRBV5-1 - ASSSRQDGDTQY
TRBV5-1 - ASTGDPGVQETQY
TRBV25-1 TRBD2 ASTSSPGGGGAETQY
TRBV6-1 TRBD1 ASSLPGGGNGYT
TRBV20-1 - SASGLEFEY
TRBV5-1 TRBD1 ASSWDSSQAQF
TRBV5-1 - ASSAGTEETQY
TRBV6-6 - ASSSPRYTQY
TRBV5-5 - ASTEWAGATGELF
TRBV29-1 - SGLGGGNEKLF
TRBV6-1 - ASKLRGAQADTQY
TRBV11-2 TRBD2 ASSFLSGGAINEQF
TRBV2 TRBD1 ASSPGGYSPLH